The 24 T cell receptor beta chains listed next were all sequenced from one sample in a study of T cells in women clearing cervical HPV infection. Data came from immunoSEQ multiplex PCR; TCRdb stores just in-frame clones and leaves some out. Its clone listing holds tens of thousands of clones. The specimen sequenced was blood buffy coat. The receptor source for this set is a woman aged 18 to 75 with a cervical HPV16 infection that either progressed to CIN3+ or cleared (not recorded which).

As to this clone: The read ends 3 residues before the CDR3 terminus; that terminus is restored from the germline J gene. This chain uses TRBV5-8 with TRBJ2-1; a possible D gene is TRBD1 (5 bases). The CDR3 runs to 15 residues. V was shortened by 3 bases and J by 3 bases, with 13 bases between the two germline ends. Germline V gene data show CDR1 as SGHTS and CDR2 as YDEGEE. The part of the CDR3 DNA that was read is TGTGCCAGCAGCTCCAAGGGGCAGCTCTACAATGAG. This translates into CASSSKGQLYNE. The whole CDR3 protein reads CASSSKGQLYNEQFF.

As for this clone: The read ends 3 residues early relative to the CDR3; the germline J gene fills the gap. The rearrangement uses TRBV5-1 and TRBJ2-2; perhaps TRBD1 as D (6 bases). Germline CDR1 reads SGHRS; CDR2 reads YFSETQ. Trimming removed 3 bases at V and 7 bases at J, with 10 bases between. CDR3 length: 13 residues. CDR3 DNA, as far as it was read: TGCGCCAGCAGCTCACAGGGCAGCGGGGAG. Amino acids: CASSSQGSGE. The complete CDR3 reads CASSSQGSGELFF.

Details on this clone: The read gets to within 3 residues of the CDR3 end, and the germline J gene fills in the rest. The chain combines TRBV6-1 with TRBJ2-3; 14 bases line up with TRBD2. Trimming took 4 bases from V and 5 from J; bases not matched to a gene: 2. The CDR3 runs to 15 residues. Germline CDR1 reads MNHNS; CDR2 reads SASEGT. The CDR3 loop reads CASSAGTSGGDTQYF. The sequenced part of the CDR3 DNA is TGTGCCAGCAGTGCTGGGACTAGCGGGGGAGATACG.

On this clone: Coverage ceases 3 residues before the CDR3 finishes, and the germline J gene fills in the end. The J gene is TRBJ1-2, the V gene TRBV18, with 7 positions matching TRBD1. This CDR3 has 15 residues. Germline lookup yields CDR1 KGHSH and CDR2 LQKENI. CDR3 DNA (partial): TGTGCCAGCTCACCACTTGGGACAGCAAACTACGAC. Protein product: CASSPLGTANYD. From start to end, the CDR3 is CASSPLGTANYDYTF.

Of note for this clone: The sequence runs out 3 residues before the end of the CDR3; the remainder is reconstructed from the germline J gene. The chain links TRBV13 to TRBJ1-4; 9 bases line up with TRBD1. This CDR3 comprises 15 residues. Germline CDR1 reads PRHDT; CDR2 reads FYEKMQ (reference sequence). V trimming: 6 bases; J trimming: 4 bases; junction bases outside the gene matches: 6. CDR3 sequence reads: CASSRTGVGNEKLFF. Incomplete CDR3 DNA: TGTGCCAGCAGTCGGACAGGGGTTGGTAATGAAAAA.

On this clone: The read stops 3 residues short of the end of the CDR3; the missing end is completed from the germline J gene. V and J are TRBV2 and TRBJ2-5; maybe TRBD1 (5 bases). Germline assignment: CDR1 SNHLY and CDR2 FYNNEI. Trimming took 4 bases from V and 1 from J, leaving 7 bases between them. The CDR3 is made up of 13 amino acids. The sequenced CDR3 bases are TGTGCCAGCAGTGGACAGTCCCAAGAGACC. Translating gives CASSGQSQET. The complete CDR3 reads CASSGQSQETQYF.

Of note for this clone: With the read ending 3 residues before the CDR3 end, the germline J gene is used to fill in that end. The V and J genes are TRBV6-2 or TRBV6-3 and TRBJ2-5, with D possibly being TRBD1 (6 bases). The germline gives CDR1 MNHEY, CDR2 SVGEGT. V lost 2 bases and J 5 bases, leaving 21 bases between the germline ends. The CDR3 is 17 amino acids. The chain's CDR3 is CASSYGGRGRRAETQYF. CDR3 DNA, as far as it was read: TGTGCCAGCAGTTACGGGGGCCGAGGGAGACGGGCCGAGACC.

A note on this clone: The read halts 3 residues ahead of the CDR3 end, with the missing end drawn from the germline J gene. This same CDR3 is encoded by further DNA sequences in the sample. This rearrangement joins TRBV7-2 to TRBJ2-5; the match to TRBD2 covers 8 bases. Unmatched junction bases numbered 10, after V lost 5 bases and J lost 5 bases. The CDR3 length is 15 residues. Germline loops: CDR1 SGHTA, CDR2 FQGNSA. Incomplete CDR3 DNA: TGTGCCAGCAGCCTAGTCGGGGGGGAGTGGGAGACC. Its protein is CASSLVGGEWET. The whole CDR3 sequence reads CASSLVGGEWETQYF.

With respect to this clone: The read terminates 3 residues before the CDR3 end, so the remaining end is supplied by the germline J gene. This rearrangement joins TRBV11-2 to TRBJ2-4; 10 nucleotides line up with TRBD1. The ends lost 5 bases at V and 7 bases at J; junction bases unmatched: 8. The CDR3 extends over 15 amino acids. The V gene's germline CDR1 is SGHAT and CDR2 FQNNGV. The chain's CDR3 is CASSPVGGQGNIQYF. The sequenced part of the CDR3 DNA is TGTGCCAGCAGCCCCGTGGGGGGACAGGGGAACATT.

On this clone itself: The read ends 3 residues shy of where the CDR3 ends; the end is completed using the germline J gene. This chain connects TRBV18 to TRBJ1-5; 7 bases match TRBD1. CDR3 length: 13 amino acids. Germline V lookup: CDR1 KGHSH, CDR2 LQKENI. The V gene end was trimmed by 6 bases and the J gene end by 4 bases; junction bases not matched to a gene: 3. CDR3 sequence: CASSGTANQPQHF. CDR3 DNA, as far as it was read: TGTGCCAGCTCGGGGACAGCTAATCAGCCC.

Of note for this clone: The missing CDR3 end, 3 residues past where the read stops, is filled in from the germline J gene. The chain employs TRBV29-1 and TRBJ2-3, with D tentatively TRBD2 (5 bases). The ends were cut back, 3 bases at V and 1 base at J, with 11 bases in the middle. There are 14 residues in the CDR3. Germline assignment: CDR1 SQVTM and CDR2 ANQGSEA. CDR3 sequence reads: CSVDDGVRTDTQYF. The part of the CDR3 DNA that was read is TGCAGCGTTGATGACGGGGTCCGCACAGATACG.

To note about this clone: The read comes to an end 3 residues before the CDR3 does, leaving the germline J gene to fill in the end. The rearrangement joins TRBV10-3 to TRBJ1-2; D gene ambiguous. The CDR3 contains 11 residues. Looked up from germline, CDR1 is ENHRY and CDR2 is SYGVKD. The DNA read from the CDR3 is TGTGCCATCAGTGAGTCCGGAGGG. It translates to CAISESGG. The CDR3 in full is CAISESGGYTF.

Notes on this clone: Sequencing ends 3 residues short of the CDR3 end; the germline J gene provides the rest. This chain links TRBV30 with TRBJ1-2; no firm D call. Germline CDR1 is GTSNPN and CDR2 is SVGIG (reference sequence). The CDR3 runs 11 residues. CDR3 residues: CAWSLGGGYTF. CDR3 DNA (partial): TGTGCCTGGAGTCTCGGCGGAGGC.

As concerns this clone: The CDR3 is cut off 3 residues early in the read; its end comes from the germline J gene. The V gene is TRBV20-1, the J gene TRBJ1-2, with a possible D match to TRBD1 (5 bases). V shed 1 base and J shed 4 bases, with 22 bases lying between them. The germline CDR1 and CDR2 sequences are DFQATT and SNEGSKA (reference sequence). The CDR3 contains 17 residues. The DNA read from the CDR3 is TGCAGTGCTAGAGTCCGGGGTTCCAGCACGGGGGGCTATGGC. Translating it yields CSARVRGSSTGGYG. The whole CDR3 is CSARVRGSSTGGYGYTF.

A word on this clone: The read terminates 3 residues before the CDR3 end, so the remaining end is supplied by the germline J gene. J is TRBJ2-7 and V is TRBV18; weak D call: TRBD1 (6 bases). Germline CDR1 is KGHSH and CDR2 is LQKENI. This CDR3 comprises 14 residues. Trimming took off 2 bases at V and 3 bases at J, with 11 bases between the two ends. The covered CDR3 bases are TGTGCCAGCTCACCAAGACAGGAGGTCTACGAG. Its translation: CASSPRQEVYE. The entire CDR3 reads CASSPRQEVYEQYF.

Concerning this clone itself: The sequence runs out 3 residues before the end of the CDR3; the remainder is reconstructed from the germline J gene. This chain links TRBV12-3 or TRBV12-4 with TRBJ2-1; D not certain. The CDR3 totals 12 residues. V lost 4 bases and J 5 bases, leaving 6 bases between the germline ends. Partial CDR3 DNA: TGTGCCAGCAGTTCACTTGACAATGAG. It specifies CASSSLDNE. The whole CDR3 protein is CASSSLDNEQFF.

Comments on this clone: The read is 3 residues too short to cover the CDR3 end, so that end is filled in from the germline J gene. The chain carries TRBV29-1 and TRBJ2-7; D may be TRBD2 (5 bases). The CDR3 consists of 14 residues. With 5 bases removed from V and 1 base from J, the gap between germline ends came to 15 bases. Germline V CDR1 and CDR2: SQVTM, ANQGSEA. This chain's CDR3 is CSVWAASRSYEQYF. The CDR3 bases that were read are TGCAGCGTTTGGGCGGCTAGCAGATCCTACGAG.

Worth noting for this clone: The CDR3 goes on 3 residues after the read ends, and that part is filled in from the germline J gene. This chain connects TRBV12-3 or TRBV12-4 to TRBJ2-7; D may be TRBD1 (5 bases). This CDR3 contains 12 residues. V was pared by 4 bases and J by 3 bases, with 7 bases between. Partial CDR3 DNA: TGTGCCAGCAGTTGGCAGGGCTACGAG. As protein: CASSWQGYE. The full CDR3 reads CASSWQGYEQYF.

Concerning this clone itself: The read ends 3 residues early relative to the CDR3; the germline J gene fills the gap. The gene calls are TRBV2 and TRBJ1-5; 7 bases align to TRBD1. The CDR3 covers 16 residues. Germline-derived CDR1 and CDR2 are SNHLY and FYNNEI. The V and J ends lost 10 bases and 2 bases, in that order; junction bases with no gene match: 14. Here the CDR3 reads CATWGTAPPRNQPQHF. The DNA read from the CDR3 is TGTGCCACCTGGGGGACAGCGCCTCCTCGCAATCAGCCC. Looking up the rest from reference TRBV2 and TRBJ1-5 gives the full variable domain: EPEVTQTPSHQVTQMGQEVILRCVPISNHLYFYWYRQILGQKVEFLVSFYNNEISEKSEIFDDQFSVERPDGSNFTLKIRSTKLEDSAMYFCATWGTAPPRNQPQHFGDGTRLSIL.

Remarks on this clone: The missing CDR3 end, 3 residues past where the read stops, is filled in from the germline J gene. This sequence joins TRBV5-1 and TRBJ1-4; 7 bases line up with TRBD1. The CDR3 extends over 14 amino acids. Germline CDR1 SGHRS, CDR2 YFSETQ. Unmatched junction bases numbered 4, after V lost 0 bases and J lost 8 bases. CDR3 region: CASSLGQGDEKLFF. CDR3 DNA (partial): TGCGCCAGCAGCTTGGGACAGGGCGACGAAAAA.

To note about this clone: Read sequence stops 3 residues before the CDR3 end, and the germline J gene provides the missing end. The chain links TRBV29-1 to TRBJ2-3; D unclear. The CDR3 spans 12 residues. Per germline, CDR1 SQVTM and CDR2 ANQGSEA. V gave up 0 bases and J gave up 6 bases, with 7 bases separating them. The CDR3 protein is CSVEEGSDTQYF. The sequenced part of the CDR3 DNA is TGCAGCGTTGAAGAAGGGTCTGATACG.

In regard to this clone: Read data end 3 residues before the CDR3 end; the end is taken from the germline J gene. This chain uses TRBV6-2 or TRBV6-3 with TRBJ2-1; the match to TRBD2 covers 8 bases. Per the germline V gene, CDR1 is MNHEY and CDR2 is SVGEGT. Trimming removed 0 bases from V and 8 bases from J; junction bases left unmatched: 12. The CDR3 is 17 amino acids. This chain's CDR3 is CASSYSIAGRGDYEQFF. CDR3 DNA (partial): TGTGCCAGCAGTTACTCGATAGCTGGGCGGGGGGACTATGAG.

With respect to this clone: With the read ending 3 residues before the CDR3 end, the germline J gene is used to fill in that end. This chain links TRBV30 with TRBJ2-7; 15 bases are a match to TRBD2. CDR3 length: 18 amino acids. Trimming took 2 bases from V and 6 from J; bases not matched to a gene: 14. Germline V gene sequence: CDR1 GTSNPN, CDR2 SVGIG (reference sequence). CDR3 DNA (partial): TGTGCCTGGAGTACATCCCCACCTAGGACTAGCGGGAGGGCCGAG. Amino acids: CAWSTSPPRTSGRAE. The entire CDR3 protein reads CAWSTSPPRTSGRAEQYF.

Worth noting for this clone: The read gets to within 3 residues of the CDR3 end, and the germline J gene fills in the rest. The chain recombines TRBV2 with TRBJ1-6; 9 bases align to TRBD1. V lost 4 bases to trimming and J lost 7 bases; unmatched junction nucleotides: 5. Germline CDR1 is SNHLY and CDR2 is FYNNEI. This CDR3 has 15 amino acids. The CDR3 DNA, read in part, is TGTGCCAGCAGTGGGACTGACAGGGGGAATTCACCC. Translation gives CASSGTDRGNSP. The whole CDR3 reads CASSGTDRGNSPLHF.